A single sample is the source of the 23 T cell receptor beta chains below, sequenced in a study of breast tumors, draining lymph nodes, adjacent tissues. TCRdb re-called the multiplex PCR reads through MiXCR, storing one row per CDR3 protein. The repertoire has approximately 250,000 distinct CDR3 sequences, 30% to 35% of them found once; the top ten carry approximately 3.6%. Axillary draining lymph nodes of breast cancer patients supplied the node samples. The sequencing input was axillary lymph node tissue. These receptors all stem from a female donor with breast cancer. Some clones in this sample may be carry-over from other donors' samples.

This clonotype was found many times. The genes are TRBV4-1 and TRBJ2-1, with TRBD2 matching 15 bases. The CDR3 spans 17 residues. The V and J ends lost 6 bases and 3 bases, in that order; junction bases with no gene match: 6. Germline CDR1 is MGHRA and CDR2 is YSYEKL. The CDR3 region is CASRYGLAGGRYNEQFF. As DNA, the CDR3 is TGCGCCAGCAGGTACGGACTAGCGGGGGGGCGCTACAATGAGCAGTTCTTC.

This clonotype turned up a few times. A much larger clone differs by one base, so this may be a read error. The chain recombines TRBV5-1 with TRBJ1-6, with D perhaps matching TRBD1 (5 bases). V was shortened by 3 bases and J by 0 bases, with 16 bases between the two germline ends. The CDR3 is 18 residues long. Germline lookup yields CDR1 SGHRS and CDR2 YFSETQ. Here the CDR3 DNA reads TGCGCCAGCAGCTCCGGGGCAGGGACGACCTCCTATAATTCACCCCTCCACTTT. As protein: CASSSGAGTTSYNSPLHF.

This clonotype has ten or more counts. The chain recombines TRBV6-5 with TRBJ1-5; TRBD1 matches at 8 bases. The J segment lost 2 bases and the V segment lost 5 bases, leaving 8 bases of the junction unmatched. This CDR3 is built from 16 residues. Germline CDR1 reads MNHEY; CDR2 reads SVGAGI. CDR3 protein: CASSESDRVGNQPQHF. The CDR3 region has the DNA TGTGCCAGCAGTGAATCGGACAGGGTGGGCAATCAGCCCCAGCATTTT.

Ten or more counts support this clonotype. CDR3 bases: TGTGCCAGCAGCACTAGCAATGAGCAGTTCTTC. Protein sequence: CASSTSNEQFF. J is TRBJ2-1 and V is TRBV7-9, with D maybe TRBD2 (5 bases). V was cut by 5 bases and J by 6 bases, with 5 bases left in between. This CDR3 is 11 amino acids long. Germline V gene data show CDR1 as SEHNR and CDR2 as FQNEAQ (reference sequence).

The rearrangement joins TRBV24-1 to TRBJ1-1; the D gene is possibly TRBD1 (5 bases). This CDR3 is built from 14 residues. V was pared by 7 bases and J by 0 bases, with 11 bases between. Germline V CDR1 and CDR2: KGHDR, SFDVKD. CDR3 loop: CATRQGQMNTEAFF. DNA for the CDR3: TGTGCCACCAGACAAGGACAAATGAACACTGAAGCTTTCTTT.

A single count supports this clonotype. A read error may be the cause here, since a much bigger clone is one base away. This chain links TRBV5-1 with TRBJ2-1; TRBD2 agrees at 10 bases. This CDR3 comprises 18 residues. Germline V gene data show CDR1 as SGHRS and CDR2 as YFSETQ. The ends lost 5 bases at V and 9 bases at J; junction bases unmatched: 20. The CDR3 region has the DNA TGCGCCAGCAGACCCCGGATTAGCGGGAGGCCCTTCGGGGGTGAGCAGTTCTTC. It codes for CASRPRISGRPFGGEQFF.

CDR3 protein: CASMMGNNIQYF. CDR3 coding DNA: TGTGCCAGCATGATGGGGAACAACATTCAGTACTTC. The gene calls are TRBV6-6 and TRBJ2-4; D is unclear. The CDR3 is 12 residues long. Trimming pared 7 bases from V and 7 bases from J, leaving 11 bases between. CDR1 is MNHNY and CDR2 is SVGAGI in the germline V gene (reference sequence).

This clonotype occurred many times. The V call is TRBV19, the J call TRBJ1-5; D call uncertain. The CDR3 runs to 17 residues. V was cut by 5 bases and J by 2 bases, with 19 bases left in between. The germline CDR1 and CDR2 sequences are LNHDA and SQIVND (reference sequence). This CDR3 is CASSLRHLVGGNQPQHF. In DNA form, the CDR3 reads TGTGCCAGTAGTCTGAGGCACTTGGTCGGAGGCAATCAGCCCCAGCATTTT.

This clonotype was counted ten times or more. V gene TRBV7-3 combines with J gene TRBJ2-6; the D call may be TRBD1 or TRBD2 (5 bases each). CDR1 is SGHTA and CDR2 is FQGTGA in the germline V gene. The CDR3 is 16 amino acids. Trimming removed 1 base at V and 2 bases at J, with 9 bases between. CDR3 bases: TGTGCCAGCAGCTTAATGGGGGTCCCTGGGGCCAACGTCCTGACTTTC. Translated: CASSLMGVPGANVLTF.

The genes are TRBV9 and TRBJ2-3; D is unresolved. The germline gives CDR1 SGDLS, CDR2 YYNGEE. Between the trimmed V and J ends, which lost 0 bases and 4 bases, there was a span of 3 bases. This CDR3 comprises 12 residues. The CDR3 nucleotides read TGTGCCAGCAGCGTAGTTTCAGATACGCAGTATTTT. Translated, it gives CASSVVSDTQYF. The full variable domain, completed using reference TRBV9 and TRBJ2-3, is DSGVTQTPKHLITATGQRVTLRCSPRSGDLSVYWYQQSLDQGLQFLIQYYNGEERAKGNILERFSAQQFPDLHSELNLSSLELGDSALYFCASSVVSDTQYFGPGTRLTVL.

This clonotype was recorded at least ten times. This chain uses TRBV2 with TRBJ1-2; TRBD1 agrees at 9 bases. Germline assignment: CDR1 SNHLY and CDR2 FYNNEI. The CDR3 runs 15 residues. V lost 6 bases, J lost 8 bases, and 13 bases stayed unmatched. The CDR3 nucleotides read TGTGCCAGCAGGGTAATGGGACAGGGAATTTACGGCTACACCTTC. It yields the protein CASRVMGQGIYGYTF.

Many counts were recorded for this clonotype. J is TRBJ2-3 and V is TRBV4-2; 9 nucleotides match TRBD2. Germline trimming cut 0 bases from V and 2 bases from J; bases unmatched to any gene: 6. Germline lookup yields CDR1 LGHNA and CDR2 YNFKEQ. This CDR3 region has 17 residues. CDR3 nucleotides: TGTGCCAGCAGCCAAGACCCGGTAGCGGGGGACACAGATACGCAGTATTTT. The encoded protein is CASSQDPVAGDTDTQYF.

The rearrangement links TRBV6-5 to TRBJ1-5; 7 nucleotides agree with TRBD1. Per germline, CDR1 MNHEY and CDR2 SVGAGI. J lost 8 bases, V lost 6 bases, and 25 bases had no gene match. The CDR3 spans 19 residues. The CDR3 protein is CASSVDMDRWRWMGKPQHF. DNA for the CDR3: TGTGCCAGCAGCGTCGATATGGACAGGTGGAGGTGGATGGGAAAGCCCCAGCATTTT.

The chain combines TRBV7-6 with TRBJ1-3, with D unclear. This CDR3 spans 13 amino acids. Germline CDR1 is SGHVS and CDR2 is FNYEAQ. Trimming pared 0 bases from V and 4 bases from J, leaving 4 bases between. Here the CDR3 DNA reads TGTGCCAGCAGCTTAGCGGCAGGAAACACCATATATTTT. Its protein is CASSLAAGNTIYF.

In this sample, this clonotype turned up many times. J is TRBJ1-1 and V is TRBV19; possibly TRBD1 for D (6 bases). The length of the CDR3 is 14 residues. V shed 5 bases and J shed 4 bases, with 14 bases lying between them. Looked up from germline, CDR1 is LNHDA and CDR2 is SQIVND (reference sequence). CDR3: CASSSLTGFTEAFF. The CDR3 DNA sequence: TGTGCCAGTAGTTCCTTGACAGGTTTCACTGAAGCTTTCTTT.

The J gene is TRBJ1-4, the V gene TRBV7-9; D possibly corresponds to TRBD1 (5 bases). The CDR3 covers 16 residues. V was cut by 6 bases and J by 6 bases, with 20 bases left in between. Looked up from germline, CDR1 is SEHNR and CDR2 is FQNEAQ (reference sequence). DNA of the CDR3: TGTGCCAGCAGGTCAAGGGAGTTGGGGCTTTATGAAAAACTGTTTTTT. Translation gives CASRSRELGLYEKLFF.

The sample holds many counts of this clonotype. The chain carries TRBV28 and TRBJ1-2, with D hard to call. The germline CDR1 and CDR2 sequences are MDHEN and SYDVKM. This CDR3 has 12 amino acids. Trimming removed 6 bases from V and 8 bases from J, with 13 bases in between. CDR3 amino acids: CASSLDRIGYTF. The CDR3 DNA reads as TGTGCCAGCAGCCTGGACCGGATCGGCTACACCTTC.

This clonotype was seen a handful of times. One end of the junction does not line up with germline, which may come from a read error. The V call is TRBV6-5, the J call TRBJ1-3; unclear D gene. This CDR3 comprises 16 residues. Germline V gene data show CDR1 as MNHEY and CDR2 as SVGAGI. CDR3 residues: CASSHSAGVSGNTIYF. DNA for the CDR3: TGTGCCAGCAGTCACTCGGCAGGAGTCTCTGGAAACACCATATATTTT.

In this sample, this clonotype turned up many times. V and J are TRBV20-1 and TRBJ1-3; D uncertain. CDR1 and CDR2 (germline): DFQATT, SNEGSKA (reference sequence). The CDR3 totals 11 residues. Trimming took off 0 bases at V and 6 bases at J, with 3 bases between the two ends. CDR3 DNA sequence: TGCAGTGCTAGAGACGTAAACACCATATATTTT. Its translation is CSARDVNTIYF.

This clonotype has at least ten counts. The chain joins TRBV5-1 to TRBJ2-5; D ambiguous. V gave up 0 bases and J gave up 3 bases, with 6 bases separating them. Germline CDR1 is SGHRS and CDR2 is YFSETQ. CDR3 length: 13 residues. In DNA form, the CDR3 reads TGCGCCAGCAGCTTGGGCGGAAAAGAGACCCAGTACTTC. It encodes CASSLGGKETQYF. Full variable domain (rest looked up from reference TRBV5-1 and TRBJ2-5): KAGVTQTPRYLIKTRGQQVTLSCSPISGHRSVSWYQQTPGQGLQFLFEYFSETQRNKGNFPGRFSGRQFSNSRSEMNVSTLELGDSALYLCASSLGGKETQYFGPGTRLLVL.

This chain links TRBV10-3 with TRBJ2-7, with 10 bases that match TRBD1. Trimming took 5 bases from V and 3 from J; bases not matched to a gene: 4. The CDR3 has 14 residues. The germline gives CDR1 ENHRY, CDR2 SYGVKD. CDR3 loop: CAISPGQGFYEQYF. For the CDR3, the DNA is TGTGCCATCAGTCCGGGACAGGGGTTCTACGAGCAGTACTTC.

The chain employs TRBV20-1 and TRBJ2-5, with a weak D call TRBD2 (7 bases). Germline V gene lookup returns CDR1 DFQATT and CDR2 SNEGSKA (reference sequence). The germline V and J ends were trimmed by 1 base and 13 bases, with 16 bases remaining between them. This CDR3 region has 12 residues. The CDR3 DNA follows: TGCAGTGCTAGAGGAAGGGGGGGAGTAGGGTACTTC. Protein product: CSARGRGGVGYF.

This clonotype has a count of ten or more. The gene calls are TRBV20-1 and TRBJ2-1; D uncertain. The CDR3 runs to 14 residues. V shed 1 base and J shed 4 bases, with 11 bases lying between them. Germline V gene lookup returns CDR1 DFQATT and CDR2 SNEGSKA (reference sequence). CDR3 sequence (DNA): TGCAGTGCTAGAGTCCGGTACGGATACAATGAGCAGTTCTTC. This gives the protein CSARVRYGYNEQFF.